Reported below is one T cell receptor (beta chain). Its antigen is still unknown. The data stem from a study of chemoradiotherapy in HPV16-positive cancers. Study summary: Functional T-cell assays on two HPV16-positive patients' cells defined candidate HPV-specific clones and common TCR motifs. Whole-study results and caveats: In HPV16-positive patients, HPV-responsive T-cell expansion tracked better recurrence-free survival. Functional assays defining HPV-specific T cells used only a couple of HPV16-positive patients. Non-HPV-specific T cells did not expand in tumors during treatment, whereas candidate HPV-specific clones and E7-related motifs did.

Sequencing used immunoSEQ multiplex PCR; TCRdb keeps in-frame clones, though not all of them. Of more than 5,000 clones listed, 85% were seen once; the top ten hold 9.7%. The germline CDR1 and CDR2 sequences are SGHNT and YYREEE (reference sequence). The CDR3 consists of 16 residues. V shed 0 bases, J shed 3 bases, and the junction held 7 bases outside the gene matches. Sequences were derived from tumor tissue, sampled from a patient who underwent chemoradiotherapy. The origin of this receptor is a human donor with HPV-associated anogenital cancer. V is TRBV5-4 and J is TRBJ1-2; 8 bases align to TRBD1. In DNA form, the CDR3 reads TGTGCCAGCAGCTTGGCCGGGGGACAGGCTTACTATGGCTACACCTTC. This encodes CASSLAGGQAYYGYTF.